These 12 T cell receptor beta chains originate from one sample sequenced in a study of Tregs in tolerant kidney transplant recipients. Method: immunoSEQ multiplex PCR; TCRdb's copy keeps in-frame clones and lacks some. The sample contains about 77,000 clones, 95% to 98% of which appear only once. Source: CD4+ T cells from blood, taken before the transplant. These receptors all stem from a human donor who received a combined kidney and bone marrow transplant.

The chain combines TRBV7-9 with TRBJ1-2; D is possibly TRBD1 (6 bases). Trimming took off 5 bases at V and 8 bases at J, with 24 bases between the two ends. Germline loops: CDR1 SEHNR, CDR2 FQNEAQ (reference sequence). The length of the CDR3 is 16 residues. The CDR3 DNA reads as TGTGCCAGCAGCCATAAGAGGCACGGGGGGCCAAGGGGCTACACCTTC. Translated, it gives CASSHKRHGGPRGYTF.

This clone was observed a single time. This sequence joins TRBV6-4 and TRBJ2-1; 13 bases line up with TRBD2. Germline V gene data show CDR1 as MRHNA and CDR2 as SNTAGT. There are 19 residues in the CDR3. V shed 4 bases and J 6 bases; nucleotides not matched to a gene: 15. This CDR3 reads CASSVEGGLAGSLVNEQFF. As DNA, the CDR3 is TGTGCCAGCAGTGTAGAGGGGGGACTAGCGGGAAGTCTAGTCAATGAGCAGTTCTTC.

The chain is built from TRBV5-1 and TRBJ2-5, with 9 nucleotides matching TRBD2. This CDR3 region has 15 residues. V lost 3 bases and J lost 5; bases outside the gene matches: 8. Germline CDR1 and CDR2: SGHRS and YFSETQ. The CDR3 reads CASSSGLATMETQYF. The CDR3 region has the DNA TGCGCCAGCAGCTCCGGACTAGCGACTATGGAGACCCAGTACTTC.

This chain's CDR3 is CASSGTVYSNQPQHF. The CDR3 DNA reads as TGTGCCAGCAGTGGGACAGTTTATAGCAATCAGCCCCAGCATTTT. The V call is TRBV6-1, the J call TRBJ1-5; D is perhaps TRBD1 (6 bases). The CDR3 sequence is 15 residues long. V was pared by 4 bases and J by 0 bases, with 10 bases between. The germline V gene encodes CDR1 MNHNS and CDR2 SASEGT.

The rearrangement joins TRBV30 to TRBJ2-2; 7 nucleotides match TRBD1. CDR1 is GTSNPN, CDR2 SVGIG, per germline (reference sequence). The J segment lost 7 bases and the V segment lost 1 base, leaving 3 bases of the junction unmatched. The CDR3 extends over 13 amino acids. The CDR3 here is CAWSGQGYGELFF. Written as DNA, the CDR3 is TGTGCCTGGAGTGGACAGGGTTACGGGGAGCTGTTTTTT. The full variable domain, in which reference TRBV30 and TRBJ2-2 provide the parts outside the CDR3, is SQTIHQWPATLVQPVGSPLSLECTVEGTSNPNLYWYRQAAGRGLQLLFYSVGIGQISSEVPQNLSASRPQDRQFILSSKKLLLSDSGFYLCAWSGQGYGELFFGEGSRLTVL.

This chain joins TRBV28 and TRBJ2-6, with D perhaps TRBD1 (5 bases). This CDR3 contains 16 residues. The V end lost 5 bases, the J end lost 4 bases, and 15 bases lay between the germline ends. Germline lookup yields CDR1 MDHEN and CDR2 SYDVKM. CDR3 residues: CASSPSRVSGANVLTF. As DNA, the CDR3 is TGTGCCAGCAGTCCATCCAGGGTCTCCGGGGCCAACGTCCTGACTTTC.

The chain links TRBV5-4 to TRBJ1-2; D perhaps matches TRBD1 (5 bases). The CDR3 length is 15 residues. V shed 4 bases and J shed 8 bases, with 21 bases lying between them. Germline V lookup: CDR1 SGHNT, CDR2 YYREEE (reference sequence). CDR3 bases: TGTGCCAGCAGCCCGGGTGGAGGGGAGCAAAAAGGCTACACCTTC. Translation gives CASSPGGGEQKGYTF.

This sequence joins TRBV28 and TRBJ1-2; D possibly corresponds to TRBD1 (5 bases). V lost 6 bases, J lost 0 bases, and 20 bases lay in between. Looked up from germline, CDR1 is MDHEN and CDR2 is SYDVKM. The CDR3 contains 17 residues. The DNA of the CDR3 is TGTGCCAGCAGACTTTTGGGGGGGGGACCGCCTAACTATGGCTACACCTTC. It translates to CASRLLGGGPPNYGYTF.

CDR3: CASSLNGQDHTEAFF. CDR3 sequence (DNA): TGTGCCAGCAGCTTAAACGGACAGGACCACACTGAAGCTTTCTTT. The chain couples TRBV7-8 to TRBJ1-1; 7 bases map to TRBD1. There are 15 residues in the CDR3. Germline CDR1 SGHVS, CDR2 FQNEAQ. V lost 2 bases, J lost 3 bases, and 6 bases stayed unmatched.

A single count supports this clone. The chain recombines TRBV9 with TRBJ1-1; the D gene is possibly TRBD1 (5 bases). Germline-derived CDR1 and CDR2 are SGDLS and YYNGEE. The CDR3 runs to 14 residues. Trimming removed 5 bases at V and 2 bases at J, with 13 bases between. CDR3 protein: CASSLGPKNTEAFF. The CDR3 DNA is TGTGCCAGCAGTTTGGGGCCCAAAAACACTGAAGCTTTCTTT. The variable domain in full, with the rest retrieved from reference TRBV9 and TRBJ1-1, is DSGVTQTPKHLITATGQRVTLRCSPRSGDLSVYWYQQSLDQGLQFLIQYYNGEERAKGNILERFSAQQFPDLHSELNLSSLELGDSALYFCASSLGPKNTEAFFGQGTRLTVV.

The chain combines TRBV11-2 with TRBJ1-5; 7 nucleotides align to TRBD1. The V segment lost 10 bases and the J segment 3 bases; nucleotides outside the gene matches: 9. Germline-derived CDR1 and CDR2 are SGHAT and FQNNGV. CDR3 length: 14 residues. CDR3 sequence: CATSRDRYNQPQHF. DNA for the CDR3: TGTGCCACAAGTCGGGACAGATACAATCAGCCCCAGCATTTT. The whole variable domain, filled in from reference TRBV11-2 and TRBJ1-5, reads EAGVAQSPRYKIIEKRQSVAFWCNPISGHATLYWYQQILGQGPKLLIQFQNNGVVDDSQLPKDRFSAERLKGVDSTLKIQPAKLEDSAVYLCATSRDRYNQPQHFGDGTRLSIL.

The genes are TRBV29-1 and TRBJ2-1; perhaps TRBD1 as D (6 bases). Germline CDR1 reads SQVTM; CDR2 reads ANQGSEA. V dropped 8 bases and J dropped 2 bases, with 28 bases sitting between them. The CDR3 has 18 residues. The CDR3 nucleotides are TGCAGCACCGCCCTGGGGGTTCAAACAGGGACCGCCTACAATGAGCAGTTCTTC. Translating gives CSTALGVQTGTAYNEQFF.